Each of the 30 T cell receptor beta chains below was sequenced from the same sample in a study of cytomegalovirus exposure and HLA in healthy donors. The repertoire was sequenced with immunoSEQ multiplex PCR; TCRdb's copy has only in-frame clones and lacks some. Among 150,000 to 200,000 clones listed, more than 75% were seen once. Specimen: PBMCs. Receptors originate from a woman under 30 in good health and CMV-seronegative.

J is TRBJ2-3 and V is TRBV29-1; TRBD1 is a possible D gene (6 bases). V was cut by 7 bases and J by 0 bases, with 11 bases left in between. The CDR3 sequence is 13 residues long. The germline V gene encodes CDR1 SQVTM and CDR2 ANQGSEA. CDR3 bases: TGCAGCGCTAAGGGGGACAGCACAGATACGCAGTATTTT. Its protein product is CSAKGDSTDTQYF.

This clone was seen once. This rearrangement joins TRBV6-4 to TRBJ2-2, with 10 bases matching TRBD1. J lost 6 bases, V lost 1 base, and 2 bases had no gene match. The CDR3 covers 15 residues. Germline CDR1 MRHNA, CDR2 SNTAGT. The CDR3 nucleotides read TGTGCCAGCAGTGACTGGGACAGGGGTGCCGGGGAGCTGTTTTTT. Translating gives CASSDWDRGAGELFF.

CDR3 sequence: CASSARGGSVVSGGYTF. Written as DNA, the CDR3 is TGTGCCAGCAGCGCCCGAGGCGGGTCAGTGGTTTCGGGTGGCTACACCTTC. This sequence joins TRBV9 and TRBJ1-2; D is unclear. The length of the CDR3 is 17 residues. The germline CDR1 and CDR2 sequences are SGDLS and YYNGEE. The V and J ends lost 3 bases and 7 bases respectively, with 25 bases between them.

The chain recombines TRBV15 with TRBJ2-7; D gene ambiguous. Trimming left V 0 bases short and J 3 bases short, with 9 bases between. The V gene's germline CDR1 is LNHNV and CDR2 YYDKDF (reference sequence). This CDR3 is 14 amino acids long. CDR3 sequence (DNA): TGTGCCACCAGCAGAGATTACAGTTACTACGAGCAGTACTTC. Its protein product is CATSRDYSYYEQYF.

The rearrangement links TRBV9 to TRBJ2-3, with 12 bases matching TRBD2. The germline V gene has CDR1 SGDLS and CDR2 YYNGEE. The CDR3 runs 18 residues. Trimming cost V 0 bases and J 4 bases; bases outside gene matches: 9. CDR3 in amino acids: CASSVGASGGAGADTQYF. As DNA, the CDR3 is TGTGCCAGCAGCGTAGGAGCTAGCGGGGGGGCCGGGGCAGATACGCAGTATTTT.

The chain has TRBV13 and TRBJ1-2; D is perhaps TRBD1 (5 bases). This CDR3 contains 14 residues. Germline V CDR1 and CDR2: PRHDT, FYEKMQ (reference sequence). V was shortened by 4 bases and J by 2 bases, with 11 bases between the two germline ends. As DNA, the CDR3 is TGTGCCAGCAGCTCCAGCGGGGGGAACTATGGCTACACCTTC. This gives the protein CASSSSGGNYGYTF.

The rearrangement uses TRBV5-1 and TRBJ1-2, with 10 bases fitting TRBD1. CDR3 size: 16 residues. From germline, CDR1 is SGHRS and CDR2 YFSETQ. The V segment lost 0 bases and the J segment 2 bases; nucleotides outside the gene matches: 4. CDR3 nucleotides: TGCGCCAGCAGCTTGGCCCCGGGACAGGGGAACTATGGCTACACCTTC. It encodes CASSLAPGQGNYGYTF.

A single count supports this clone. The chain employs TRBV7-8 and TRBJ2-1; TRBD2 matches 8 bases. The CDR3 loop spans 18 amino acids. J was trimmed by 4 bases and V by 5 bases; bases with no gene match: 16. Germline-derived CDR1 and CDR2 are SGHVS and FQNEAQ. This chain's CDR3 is CASSLLAGYVTLYNEQFF. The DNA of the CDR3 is TGTGCCAGCAGCCTCTTAGCGGGATACGTGACCTTATACAATGAGCAGTTCTTC.

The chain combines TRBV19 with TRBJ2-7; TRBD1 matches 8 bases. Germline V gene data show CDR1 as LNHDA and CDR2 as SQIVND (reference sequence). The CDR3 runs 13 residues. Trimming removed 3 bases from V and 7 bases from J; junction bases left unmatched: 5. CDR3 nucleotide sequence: TGTGCCAGTAGTATGGACAGGGAGCGAGAGCAGTACTTC. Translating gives CASSMDREREQYF.

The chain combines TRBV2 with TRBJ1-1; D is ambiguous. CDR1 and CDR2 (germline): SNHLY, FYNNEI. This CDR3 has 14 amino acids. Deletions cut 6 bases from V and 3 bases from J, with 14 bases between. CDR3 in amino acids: CASRVRPRDTEAFF. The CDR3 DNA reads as TGTGCCAGCAGAGTGCGTCCGAGGGACACTGAAGCTTTCTTT. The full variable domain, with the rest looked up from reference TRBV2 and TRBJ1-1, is EPEVTQTPSHQVTQMGQEVILRCVPISNHLYFYWYRQILGQKVEFLVSFYNNEISEKSEIFDDQFSVERPDGSNFTLKIRSTKLEDSAMYFCASRVRPRDTEAFFGQGTRLTVV.

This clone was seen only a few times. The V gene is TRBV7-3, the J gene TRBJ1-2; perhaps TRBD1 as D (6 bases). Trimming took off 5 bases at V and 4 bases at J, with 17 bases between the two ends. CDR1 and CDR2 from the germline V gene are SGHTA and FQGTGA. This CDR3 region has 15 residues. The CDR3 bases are TGTGCCAGCAGCCCGGAACGGGGGGCCATCTATGGCTACACCTTC. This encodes CASSPERGAIYGYTF.

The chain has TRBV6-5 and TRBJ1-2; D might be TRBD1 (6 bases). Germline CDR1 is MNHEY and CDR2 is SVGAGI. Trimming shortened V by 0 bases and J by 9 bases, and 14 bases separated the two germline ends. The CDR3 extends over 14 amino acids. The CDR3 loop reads CASSYSPAGASYTF. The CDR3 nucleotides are TGTGCCAGCAGTTACTCCCCTGCAGGGGCCAGCTACACCTTC.

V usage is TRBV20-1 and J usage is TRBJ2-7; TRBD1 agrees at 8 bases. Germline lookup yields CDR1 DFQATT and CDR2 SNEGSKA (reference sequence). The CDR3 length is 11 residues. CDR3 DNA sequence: TGCAGGCTGGACAGGGCCAGCGAGCAGTACTTC. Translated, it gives CRLDRASEQYF.

Here the CDR3 DNA reads TGTGCCAGCAGCTTAGGGCCAGGGGGCTCTAATGAAAAACTGTTTTTT. This translates into CASSLGPGGSNEKLFF. V gene TRBV7-9 combines with J gene TRBJ1-4, with TRBD1 matching over 8 bases. This CDR3 region has 16 residues. The ends lost 1 base at V and 3 bases at J; junction bases unmatched: 4. CDR1 is SEHNR and CDR2 is FQNEAQ in the germline V gene (reference sequence).

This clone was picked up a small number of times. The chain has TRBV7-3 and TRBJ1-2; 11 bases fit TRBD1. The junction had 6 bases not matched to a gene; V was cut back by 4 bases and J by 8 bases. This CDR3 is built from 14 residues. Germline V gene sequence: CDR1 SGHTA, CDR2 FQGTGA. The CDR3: CASSSWTGGNGYTF. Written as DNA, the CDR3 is TGTGCCAGCAGCTCGTGGACAGGGGGCAACGGCTACACCTTC.

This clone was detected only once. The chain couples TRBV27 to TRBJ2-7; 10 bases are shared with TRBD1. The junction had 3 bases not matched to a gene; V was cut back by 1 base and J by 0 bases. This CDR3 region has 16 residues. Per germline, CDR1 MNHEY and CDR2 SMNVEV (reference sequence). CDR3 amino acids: CASSLYGTGDSYEQYF. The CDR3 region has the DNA TGTGCCAGCAGTTTATACGGGACAGGGGACTCCTACGAGCAGTACTTC.

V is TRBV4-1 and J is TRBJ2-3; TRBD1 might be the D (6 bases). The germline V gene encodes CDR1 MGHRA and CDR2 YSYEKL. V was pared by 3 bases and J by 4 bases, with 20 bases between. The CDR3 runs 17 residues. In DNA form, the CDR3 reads TGCGCCAGCAGCCAGCTAGGGACATCAAAAGCTCCAGATACGCAGTATTTT. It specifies CASSQLGTSKAPDTQYF.

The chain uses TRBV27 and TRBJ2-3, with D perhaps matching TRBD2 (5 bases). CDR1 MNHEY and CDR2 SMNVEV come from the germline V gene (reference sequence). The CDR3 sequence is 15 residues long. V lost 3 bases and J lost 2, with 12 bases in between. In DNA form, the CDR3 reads TGTGCCAGCAGTTTTAAGGACTTCCACACAGATACGCAGTATTTT. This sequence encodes CASSFKDFHTDTQYF.

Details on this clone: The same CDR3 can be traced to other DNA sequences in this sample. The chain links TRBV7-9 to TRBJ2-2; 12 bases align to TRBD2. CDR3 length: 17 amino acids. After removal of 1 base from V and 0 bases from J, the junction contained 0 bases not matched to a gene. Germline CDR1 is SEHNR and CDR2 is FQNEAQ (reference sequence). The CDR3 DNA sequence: TGTGCCAGCAGCTTAGGACTAGCGGGAGCGAACACCGGGGAGCTGTTTTTT. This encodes CASSLGLAGANTGELFF. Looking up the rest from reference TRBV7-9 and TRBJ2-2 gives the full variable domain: DTGVSQNPRHKITKRGQNVTFRCDPISEHNRLYWYRQTLGQGPEFLTYFQNEAQLEKSRLLSDRFSAERPKGSFSTLEIQRTEQGDSAMYLCASSLGLAGANTGELFFGEGSRLTVL.

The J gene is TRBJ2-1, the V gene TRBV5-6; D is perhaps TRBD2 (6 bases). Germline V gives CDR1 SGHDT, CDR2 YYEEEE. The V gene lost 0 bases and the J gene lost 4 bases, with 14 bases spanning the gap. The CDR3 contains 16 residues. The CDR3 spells CASSLAVGGWYNEQFF. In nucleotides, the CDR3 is TGTGCCAGCAGCTTGGCGGTGGGAGGTTGGTACAATGAGCAGTTCTTC.

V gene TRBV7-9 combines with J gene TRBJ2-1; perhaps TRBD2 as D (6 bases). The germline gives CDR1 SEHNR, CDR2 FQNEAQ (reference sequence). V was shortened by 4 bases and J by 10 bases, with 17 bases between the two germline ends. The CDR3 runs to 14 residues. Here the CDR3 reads CASSSGLLPREQFF. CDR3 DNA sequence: TGTGCCAGCAGCTCGGGACTCTTACCCAGGGAGCAGTTCTTC.

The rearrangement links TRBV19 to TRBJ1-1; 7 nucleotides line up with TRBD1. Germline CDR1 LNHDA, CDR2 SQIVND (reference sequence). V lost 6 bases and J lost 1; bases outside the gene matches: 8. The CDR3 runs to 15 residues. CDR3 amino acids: CASSHTRGRNTEAFF. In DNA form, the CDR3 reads TGTGCCAGTAGCCACACGAGGGGGCGGAACACTGAAGCTTTCTTT.

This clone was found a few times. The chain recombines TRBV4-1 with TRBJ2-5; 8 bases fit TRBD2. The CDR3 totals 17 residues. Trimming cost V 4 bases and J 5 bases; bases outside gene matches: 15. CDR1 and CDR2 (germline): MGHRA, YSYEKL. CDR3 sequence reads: CASSRGGGREKGETQYF. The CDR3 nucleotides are TGCGCCAGCAGCCGCGGCGGGGGGCGGGAGAAGGGGGAGACCCAGTACTTC.

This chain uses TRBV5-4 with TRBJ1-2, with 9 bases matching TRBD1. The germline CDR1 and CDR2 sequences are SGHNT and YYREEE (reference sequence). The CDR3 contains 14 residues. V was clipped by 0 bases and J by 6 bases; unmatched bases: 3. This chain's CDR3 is CASSLAGTGNGYTF. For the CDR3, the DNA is TGTGCCAGCAGCTTGGCCGGGACAGGGAATGGCTACACCTTC.

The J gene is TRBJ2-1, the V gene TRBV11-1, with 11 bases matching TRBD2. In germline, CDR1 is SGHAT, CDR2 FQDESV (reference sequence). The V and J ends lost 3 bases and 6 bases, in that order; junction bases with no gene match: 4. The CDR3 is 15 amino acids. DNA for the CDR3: TGTGCCAGCAGCTTGGTAGCGGGAGGGGTCAATGAGCAGTTCTTC. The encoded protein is CASSLVAGGVNEQFF. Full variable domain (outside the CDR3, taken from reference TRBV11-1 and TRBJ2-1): EAEVAQSPRYKITEKSQAVAFWCDPISGHATLYWYRQILGQGPELLVQFQDESVVDDSQLPKDRFSAERLKGVDSTLKIQPAELGDSAMYLCASSLVAGGVNEQFFGPGTRLTVL.

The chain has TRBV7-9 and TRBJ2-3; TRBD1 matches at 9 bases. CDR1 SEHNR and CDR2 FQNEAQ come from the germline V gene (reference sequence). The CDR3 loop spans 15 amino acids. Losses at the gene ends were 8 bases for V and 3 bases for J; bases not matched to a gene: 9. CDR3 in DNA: TGTGCCAGCCTACAGACAGGGGGAAAAACAGATACGCAGTATTTT. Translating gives CASLQTGGKTDTQYF. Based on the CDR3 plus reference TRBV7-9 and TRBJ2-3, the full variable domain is DTGVSQNPRHKITKRGQNVTFRCDPISEHNRLYWYRQTLGQGPEFLTYFQNEAQLEKSRLLSDRFSAERPKGSFSTLEIQRTEQGDSAMYLCASLQTGGKTDTQYFGPGTRLTVL.

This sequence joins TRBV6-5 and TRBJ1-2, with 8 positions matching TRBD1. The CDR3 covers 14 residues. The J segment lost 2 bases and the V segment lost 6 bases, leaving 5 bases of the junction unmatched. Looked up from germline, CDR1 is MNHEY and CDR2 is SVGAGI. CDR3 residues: CASSGDRRNYGYTF. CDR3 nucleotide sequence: TGTGCCAGCAGCGGGGACAGGCGGAACTATGGCTACACCTTC.

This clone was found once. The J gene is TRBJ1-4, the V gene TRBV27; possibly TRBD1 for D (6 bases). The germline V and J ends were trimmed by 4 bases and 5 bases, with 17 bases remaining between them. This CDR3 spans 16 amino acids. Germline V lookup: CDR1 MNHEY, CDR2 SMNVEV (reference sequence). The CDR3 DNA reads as TGTGCCAGCAGTTCATCCTCGACAGGCTACAATGAAAAACTGTTTTTT. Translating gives CASSSSSTGYNEKLFF.

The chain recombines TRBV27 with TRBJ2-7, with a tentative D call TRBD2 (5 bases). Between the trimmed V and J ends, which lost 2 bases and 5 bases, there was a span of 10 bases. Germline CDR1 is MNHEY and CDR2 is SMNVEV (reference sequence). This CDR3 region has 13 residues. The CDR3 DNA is TGTGCCAGCAGTTTACGATCGGGGAACGAGCAGTACTTC. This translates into CASSLRSGNEQYF.

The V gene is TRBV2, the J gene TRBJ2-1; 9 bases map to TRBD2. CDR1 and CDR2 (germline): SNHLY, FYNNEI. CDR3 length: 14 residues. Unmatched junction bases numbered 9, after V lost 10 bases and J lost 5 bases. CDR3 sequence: CATRAGGRNNEQFF. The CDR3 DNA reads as TGTGCCACCAGAGCGGGGGGCAGAAACAATGAGCAGTTCTTC. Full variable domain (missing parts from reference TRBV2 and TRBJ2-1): EPEVTQTPSHQVTQMGQEVILRCVPISNHLYFYWYRQILGQKVEFLVSFYNNEISEKSEIFDDQFSVERPDGSNFTLKIRSTKLEDSAMYFCATRAGGRNNEQFFGPGTRLTVL.